This TCR beta chain came from a study of regulatory T cells in long-lasting Graves disease. Study-level background: Recently diagnosed Graves' patients had received antithyroid drugs for under 3 months. General observations from the study: Persistent disease samples used TRBV28, TRBJ1-2 and TRBJ2-5 preferentially. Persistent Graves' patients had lower TCR diversity than newly diagnosed ones. A greater number of public clonotypes (around 2,700) was shared by persistent patients than by new patients (approximately 910).

This clonotype was counted ten times or more. The antigen is unknown. This CDR3 region has 16 residues. J lost 4 bases, V lost 6 bases, and 8 bases had no gene match. Germline CDR1 SGHTA, CDR2 FQGNSA. Arm-PCR with iRepertoire HTBI primers amplified the CDR3 regions for these TCR beta libraries. Each CDR3 protein gets one entry after TCRdb re-called the multiplex PCR reads with MiXCR. The sample has approximately 350,000 distinct CDR3 sequences, roughly 10% seen once. Documented time point: newly diagnosed GD, antithyroid drugs for less than 3 months. Researchers made the TCR library from RNA that was extracted from PBMCs. This sample was also put to use in a study of T cells in Graves' hyperthyroidism and ophthalmopathy.

This sequence was found in a woman aged 18-29 years with Graves disease. The sequenced sample was peripheral blood mononuclear cells (PBMCs), obtained at new diagnosis, from a patient treated with antithyroid drugs. The rearrangement links TRBV7-2 to TRBJ2-3; the match to TRBD1 covers 12 bases. CDR3 in amino acids: CASRFPGQGASDTQYF. The DNA for the CDR3 is TGTGCCAGCAGGTTTCCGGGACAGGGGGCCTCAGATACGCAGTATTTT.